This section outlines one T cell receptor (beta chain) sequence together with its context. What it binds is unknown. This entry belongs to a study of T-cell memory formation after mild COVID-19. General observations from the study: Among clones contracting day 15 to 85, CD4/CD8 was balanced, whereas later expanders leaned CD4+.

Via MiXCR, TCRdb re-called the 5' RACE reads, giving one row per CDR3 protein. Of roughly 300,000 distinct CDR3 sequences listed, 7.5% to 9.5% were seen once; the top ten hold roughly 23%. V was pared by 6 bases and J by 0 bases, with 12 bases between. The CDR3 contains 15 residues. Germline V lookup: CDR1 SGHTA, CDR2 FQGNSA. The chain has TRBV7-2 and TRBJ2-4; the D gene is possibly TRBD1 (6 bases). The sample was PBMCs or a T cell subset sorted from them (not recorded which). The source of this sequence is a man younger than 30 who had mild COVID-19 (a few samples of this study predate the infection). Cell type and time point are not known. CDR3 DNA: TGTGCCAGCAGTCGGGACATCCTAGCCAAAAACATTCAGTACTTC. It encodes CASSRDILAKNIQYF.